This T cell receptor (beta chain) is drawn from a study of Graves' ophthalmopathy and Graves' hyperthyroidism. Background on the study: Ahead of any treatment, peripheral blood was obtained at the initial diagnosis.

The germline V and J ends were trimmed by 1 base and 5 bases, with 9 bases remaining between them. Germline CDR1 and CDR2: SEHNR and FQNEAQ (reference sequence). The CDR3 contains 14 residues. RNA served as the template for amplifying TCR beta CDR3 regions. In the first round, RT-PCR was carried out with HTBI primers, and a multiplex PCR formed the second round. One entry per CDR3 protein, called by TCRdb with MiXCR from the multiplex PCR reads. Of more than 550,000 distinct CDR3 sequences in the sample, 35% to 45% were seen once. The receptor was derived from an adult man with Graves' ophthalmopathy. Sequencing was done on a sample of peripheral blood. The V call is TRBV7-9, the J call TRBJ2-1; D is unresolved. CDR3 nucleotides: TGTGCCAGCAGCTTAGGATACAGCCACAATGAGCAGTTCTTC. This sequence encodes CASSLGYSHNEQFF.